The next 7 T cell receptor beta chains were all read from a single sample in a study of OX40 agonist ivuxolimab in advanced cancers. The protocol was immunoSEQ multiplex PCR, while the TCRdb copy is restricted to in-frame clones and leaves out a portion. Among roughly 72,000 clones listed, about 84% were seen once. The sample here was CD4+ or CD8+ T cells sorted from blood, taken in a trial of the OX40 agonist ivuxolimab. The receptors originated from an adult with an advanced solid tumor such as melanoma, head and neck, liver or kidney cancer.

As to this clone: This sample includes further DNA sequences coding for the same CDR3. The chain couples TRBV27 to TRBJ1-1; D gene unclear. Trimming took 5 bases from V and 1 from J, leaving 8 bases between them. The V gene's germline CDR1 is MNHEY and CDR2 SMNVEV (reference sequence). The CDR3 spans 13 residues. CDR3 in amino acids: CASSPTRNTEAFF. CDR3 nucleotide sequence: TGTGCCAGCAGTCCAACAAGGAACACTGAAGCTTTCTTT.

The chain joins TRBV19 to TRBJ2-2, with 9 bases aligning to TRBD1. CDR1 and CDR2 from the germline V gene are LNHDA and SQIVND (reference sequence). V lost 6 bases, J lost 3 bases, and 5 bases stayed unmatched. This CDR3 is 15 amino acids long. The DNA of the CDR3 is TGTGCCAGTAGCGGCGGGACAGGGTACACCGGGGAGCTGTTTTTT. Its protein product is CASSGGTGYTGELFF. The complete variable domain, with remaining parts taken from reference TRBV19 and TRBJ2-2, reads DGGITQSPKYLFRKEGQNVTLSCEQNLNHDAMYWYRQDPGQGLRLIYYSQIVNDFQKGDIAEGYSVSREKKESFPLTVTSAQKNPTAFYLCASSGGTGYTGELFFGEGSRLTVL.

The V call is TRBV15, the J call TRBJ1-2; maybe TRBD1 (5 bases). Germline V lookup: CDR1 LNHNV, CDR2 YYDKDF (reference sequence). Trimming shortened V by 1 base and J by 4 bases, and 13 bases separated the two germline ends. The CDR3 consists of 15 residues. The DNA for the CDR3 is TGTGCCACCAGCAGAGTACTACAGGACATCTATGGCTACACCTTC. It is translated as CATSRVLQDIYGYTF.

DNA of the CDR3: TGTGCCAGCAGCCAAGAGGGCGTGTCCTACGAGCAGTACTTC. Encoded protein: CASSQEGVSYEQYF. The chain combines TRBV4-2 with TRBJ2-7; the D is unclear. The germline CDR1 and CDR2 sequences are LGHNA and YNFKEQ. This CDR3 is 14 amino acids long. The V and J ends lost 0 bases and 1 base respectively, with 7 bases between them.

The V gene is TRBV19, the J gene TRBJ1-2; D is unresolved. The CDR3 is made up of 13 amino acids. V was trimmed by 7 bases and J by 5 bases, leaving 14 bases between them. Germline V gene sequence: CDR1 LNHDA, CDR2 SQIVND (reference sequence). CDR3 bases: TGTGCCAGTACTCCTAGCCGGCATTATGGCTACACCTTC. Its translation is CASTPSRHYGYTF.

This clone was detected once. The J gene is TRBJ2-5, the V gene TRBV6-5; 10 nucleotides align to TRBD2. CDR3 length equals 15 residues. Trimming removed 6 bases from V and 4 bases from J; junction bases left unmatched: 8. Germline-derived CDR1 and CDR2 are MNHEY and SVGAGI. This chain's CDR3 is CASSEREGLGETQYF. DNA for the CDR3: TGTGCCAGCAGCGAGCGGGAGGGCCTTGGAGAGACCCAGTACTTC.

The genes are TRBV7-8 and TRBJ1-3; D perhaps matches TRBD1 (5 bases). V shed 1 base and J shed 4 bases, with 8 bases lying between them. Per the germline V gene, CDR1 is SGHVS and CDR2 is FQNEAQ. This CDR3 has 14 amino acids. The CDR3 loop is CASSLGGIGNTIYF. CDR3 coding DNA: TGTGCCAGCAGCTTAGGGGGGATCGGAAACACCATATATTTT.